This T cell receptor (beta chain) stems from a study of T cells in Graves' hyperthyroidism and ophthalmopathy. This clonotype was seen many times. RNA transcripts yielded amplified TCR beta CDR3 regions. HTBI primers were the set used in a first-round RT-PCR of the TCR CDR3. One entry per CDR3 protein results from TCRdb running MiXCR on the multiplex PCR reads. The sample has 550,000 to 650,000 distinct CDR3 sequences; about 14% are singletons. Drawn at first hyperthyroidism diagnosis, the blood sample preceded any ophthalmopathy symptoms. This CDR3 comprises 11 residues. Looked up from germline, CDR1 is SNHLY and CDR2 is FYNNEI. The germline V and J ends were trimmed by 8 bases and 10 bases, with 11 bases remaining between them.

This receptor was taken from a woman aged 25 to 39 with Graves' hyperthyroidism that later progressed to Graves' ophthalmopathy. The sample consisted of blood. V gene TRBV2 combines with J gene TRBJ2-2; D uncertain. CDR3 loop: CASLGEVELFF. DNA of the CDR3: TGTGCCAGCCTGGGCGAGGTGGAGCTGTTTTTT.